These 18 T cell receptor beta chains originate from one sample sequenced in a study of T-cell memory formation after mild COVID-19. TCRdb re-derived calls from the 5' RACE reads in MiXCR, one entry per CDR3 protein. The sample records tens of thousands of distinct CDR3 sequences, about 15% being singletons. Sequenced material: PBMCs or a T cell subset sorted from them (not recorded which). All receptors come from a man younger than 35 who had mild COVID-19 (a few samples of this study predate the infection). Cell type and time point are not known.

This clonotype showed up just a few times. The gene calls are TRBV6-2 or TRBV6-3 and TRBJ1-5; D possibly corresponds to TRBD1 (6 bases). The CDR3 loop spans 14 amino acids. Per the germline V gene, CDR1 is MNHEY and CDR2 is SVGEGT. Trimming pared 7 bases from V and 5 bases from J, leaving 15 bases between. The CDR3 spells CASTRGGGDQPQHF. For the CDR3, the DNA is TGTGCCAGCACCCGAGGGGGGGGGGATCAGCCCCAGCATTTT.

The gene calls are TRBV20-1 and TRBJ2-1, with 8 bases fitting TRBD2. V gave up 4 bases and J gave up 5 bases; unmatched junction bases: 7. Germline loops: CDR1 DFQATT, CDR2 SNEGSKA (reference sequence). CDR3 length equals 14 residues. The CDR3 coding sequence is TGCAGTGCTATTCCAAAGCGGGGGAACAATGAGCAGTTCTTC. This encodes CSAIPKRGNNEQFF.

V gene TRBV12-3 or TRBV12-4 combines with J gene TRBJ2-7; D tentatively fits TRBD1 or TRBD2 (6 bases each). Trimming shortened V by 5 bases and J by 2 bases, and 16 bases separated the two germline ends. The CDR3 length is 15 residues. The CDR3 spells CASSPGDWGAYEQYF. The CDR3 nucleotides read TGTGCCAGCAGTCCAGGGGACTGGGGAGCCTACGAGCAGTACTTC.

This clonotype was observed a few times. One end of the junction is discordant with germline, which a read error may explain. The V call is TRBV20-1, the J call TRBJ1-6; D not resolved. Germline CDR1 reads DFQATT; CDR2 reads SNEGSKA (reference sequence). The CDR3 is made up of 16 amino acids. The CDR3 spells CSARHSGGSYNSPLNF. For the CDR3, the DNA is TGCAGTGCTAGGCATTCGGGCGGCTCCTATAATTCACCCCTCAACTTT.

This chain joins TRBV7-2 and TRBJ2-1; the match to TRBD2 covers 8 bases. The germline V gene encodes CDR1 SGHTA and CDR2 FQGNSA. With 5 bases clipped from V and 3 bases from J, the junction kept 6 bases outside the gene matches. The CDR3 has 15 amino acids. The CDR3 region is CASSPAGVGYNEQFF. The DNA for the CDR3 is TGTGCCAGCAGCCCAGCGGGGGTGGGCTACAATGAGCAGTTCTTC.

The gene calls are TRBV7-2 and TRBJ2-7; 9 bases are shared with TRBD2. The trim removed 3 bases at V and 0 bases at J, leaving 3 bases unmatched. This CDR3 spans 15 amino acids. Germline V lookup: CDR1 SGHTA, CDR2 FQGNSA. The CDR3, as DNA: TGTGCCAGCAGCTTTCGGCGGGGGGGCTCCTACGAGCAGTACTTC. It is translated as CASSFRRGGSYEQYF.

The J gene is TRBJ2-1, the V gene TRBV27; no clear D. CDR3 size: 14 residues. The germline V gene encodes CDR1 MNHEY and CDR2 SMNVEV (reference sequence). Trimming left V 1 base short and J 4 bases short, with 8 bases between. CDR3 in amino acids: CASSLLQRYNEQFF. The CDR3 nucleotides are TGTGCCAGCAGTTTATTGCAGAGATACAATGAGCAGTTCTTC.

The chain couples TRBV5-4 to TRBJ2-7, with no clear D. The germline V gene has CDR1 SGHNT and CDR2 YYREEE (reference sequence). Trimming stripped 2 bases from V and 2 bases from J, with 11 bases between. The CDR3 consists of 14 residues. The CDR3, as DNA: TGTGCCAGCAGCTTAGGGTCTCCTACCTACGAGCAGTACTTC. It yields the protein CASSLGSPTYEQYF.

This chain's CDR3 is CASSHGWGDTRKDHGYTF. The CDR3 DNA is TGCGCCAGCAGCCATGGGTGGGGCGATACACGAAAGGACCATGGCTACACCTTC. The chain couples TRBV4-1 to TRBJ1-2; a weak D match, TRBD1 (5 bases). With 3 bases removed from V and 6 bases from J, the gap between germline ends came to 26 bases. The CDR3 totals 18 residues. Germline V lookup: CDR1 MGHRA, CDR2 YSYEKL.

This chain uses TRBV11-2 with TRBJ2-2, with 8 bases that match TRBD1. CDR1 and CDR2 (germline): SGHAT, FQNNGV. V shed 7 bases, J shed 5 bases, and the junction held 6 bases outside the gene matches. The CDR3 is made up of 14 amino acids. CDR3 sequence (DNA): TGTGCCAGCACCGGGACAGGCAGGACCGGGGAGCTGTTTTTT. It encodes CASTGTGRTGELFF.

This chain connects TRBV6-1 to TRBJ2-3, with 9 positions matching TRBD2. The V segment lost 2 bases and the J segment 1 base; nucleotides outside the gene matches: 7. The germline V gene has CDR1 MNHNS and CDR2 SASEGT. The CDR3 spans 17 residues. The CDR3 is CASSEFLAGAGTDTQYF. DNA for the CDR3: TGTGCCAGCAGTGAATTTTTAGCGGGGGCGGGCACAGATACGCAGTATTTT.

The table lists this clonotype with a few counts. The CDR3 reads CASSENEEAYV. CDR3 DNA sequence: TGTGCCAGCAGTGAAAATGAAGAGGCGTACGTC. The chain has TRBV6-1 and TRBJ2-7; D gene uncertain. The CDR3 has 11 amino acids. Germline CDR1 reads MNHNS; CDR2 reads SASEGT. V was shortened by 2 bases and J by 12 bases, with 11 bases between the two germline ends.

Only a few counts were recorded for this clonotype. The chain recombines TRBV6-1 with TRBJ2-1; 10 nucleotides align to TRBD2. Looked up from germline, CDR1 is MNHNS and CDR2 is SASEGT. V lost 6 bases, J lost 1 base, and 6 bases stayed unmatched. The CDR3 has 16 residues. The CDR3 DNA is TGTGCCAGCAGGGGACTAGCGAGTCAATCCTACAATGAGCAGTTCTTC. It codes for CASRGLASQSYNEQFF.

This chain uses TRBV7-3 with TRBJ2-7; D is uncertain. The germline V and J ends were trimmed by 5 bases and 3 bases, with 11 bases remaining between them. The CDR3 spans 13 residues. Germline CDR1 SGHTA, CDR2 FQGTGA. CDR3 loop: CASSLYDFYEQYV. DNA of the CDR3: TGTGCCAGCAGCCTGTATGATTTCTACGAGCAGTACGTC.

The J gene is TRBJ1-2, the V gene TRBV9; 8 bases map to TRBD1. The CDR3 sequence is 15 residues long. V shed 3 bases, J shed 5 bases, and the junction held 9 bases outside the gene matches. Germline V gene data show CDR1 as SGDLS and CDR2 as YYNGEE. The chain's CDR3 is CASSAPPGGFYGYTF. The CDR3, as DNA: TGTGCCAGCAGCGCCCCGCCAGGGGGCTTTTATGGCTACACCTTC.

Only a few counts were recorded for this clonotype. CDR3 bases: TGTGCCAGCAGTTACGGTGAACAGGGCCGCTATGGCTACACCTTC. Translation: CASSYGEQGRYGYTF. V usage is TRBV6-5 and J usage is TRBJ1-2; D perhaps matches TRBD1 (6 bases). V was pared by 2 bases and J by 4 bases, with 14 bases between. CDR1 is MNHEY and CDR2 is SVGAGI in the germline V gene. This CDR3 region has 15 residues.

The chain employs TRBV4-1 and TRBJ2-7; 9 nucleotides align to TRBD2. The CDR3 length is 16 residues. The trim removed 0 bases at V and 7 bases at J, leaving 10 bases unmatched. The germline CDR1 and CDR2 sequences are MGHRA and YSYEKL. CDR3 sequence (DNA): TGCGCCAGCAGCCAAGATCGTCTAGCGGGATATCAAGAGCAGTACTTC. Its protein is CASSQDRLAGYQEQYF.

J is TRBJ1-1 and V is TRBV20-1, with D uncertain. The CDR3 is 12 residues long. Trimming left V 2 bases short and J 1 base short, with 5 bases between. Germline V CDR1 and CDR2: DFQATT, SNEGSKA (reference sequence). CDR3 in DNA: TGCAGTGCTAGACCAGGGAACACTGAAGCTTTCTTT. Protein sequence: CSARPGNTEAFF.